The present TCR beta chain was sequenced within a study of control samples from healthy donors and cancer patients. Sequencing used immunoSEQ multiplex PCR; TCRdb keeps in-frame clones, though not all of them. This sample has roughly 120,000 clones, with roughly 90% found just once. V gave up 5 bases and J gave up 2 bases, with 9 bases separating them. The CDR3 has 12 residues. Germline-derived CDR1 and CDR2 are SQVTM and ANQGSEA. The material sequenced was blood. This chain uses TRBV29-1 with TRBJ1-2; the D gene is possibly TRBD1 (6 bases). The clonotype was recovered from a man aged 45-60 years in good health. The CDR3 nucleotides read TGCAGCGTTTGGGGGGCCAACTATGGCTACACCTTC. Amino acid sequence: CSVWGANYGYTF.